A single count supports the clone carrying this T cell receptor beta chain. The data belong to a study of blood T cell repertoires in COVID-19. Study details: Sites in the United States, Italy and Spain provided acute and convalescent COVID-19 samples. T cells, B-cell-depleted T cells, or PBMCs supplied cDNA or gDNA.

In the study's own analysis: Nucleated cell counts were estimated from reference gene primer amplification. Only in-frame clones appear in the TCRdb table, and some are missing; sequencing was by immunoSEQ multiplex PCR. V and J calls and clone size are those listed in that table; D and trimming were worked out from the DNA. Counted here are about 52,000 clones, roughly 86% occurring once; the ten biggest clones make up 9%. The CDR3 runs to 15 residues. V was shortened by 0 bases and J by 2 bases, with 8 bases between the two germline ends. CDR1 and CDR2 from the germline V gene are MNHEY and SVGEGT.

This chain links TRBV6-2 or TRBV6-3 with TRBJ2-1, with D hard to call. Sequenced material: peripheral blood. The receptor was isolated from an elderly man with active or convalescent COVID-19. The CDR3 DNA follows: TGTGCCAGCAGTTACTCGTTCGGTGCCTACAATGAGCAGTTCTTC. Translated, it gives CASSYSFGAYNEQFF.